These 25 T cell receptor beta chains originate from one sample sequenced in a study of blood T cell repertoires in COVID-19. TCRdb keeps only in-frame clones here, not all; method: immunoSEQ multiplex PCR. The sample records about 100,000 clones, approximately 89% being singletons. The sequencing sample was made of peripheral blood. These receptors were taken from a human donor in a cohort sampled during active COVID-19.

The rearrangement links TRBV19 to TRBJ1-5, with D tentatively TRBD1 (5 bases). This CDR3 is 15 amino acids long. The V end lost 5 bases, the J end lost 3 bases, and 14 bases lay between the germline ends. In germline, CDR1 is LNHDA, CDR2 SQIVND (reference sequence). The CDR3, as DNA: TGTGCCAGTAGTCTGGATCCAGGGTCCAATCAGCCCCAGCATTTT. Translation gives CASSLDPGSNQPQHF.

This chain joins TRBV28 and TRBJ2-7, with a weak D call TRBD1 (6 bases). The CDR3 loop spans 14 amino acids. Trimming removed 6 bases at V and 5 bases at J, with 17 bases between. CDR1 and CDR2 from the germline V gene are MDHEN and SYDVKM. The CDR3 DNA is TGTGCCAGCAGCGTCGGGACACAAAGGAACGAGCAGTACTTC. Protein sequence: CASSVGTQRNEQYF.

The rearrangement uses TRBV9 and TRBJ2-4; 10 bases align to TRBD2. Germline values: CDR1 SGDLS, CDR2 YYNGEE. V lost 0 bases and J lost 10; bases outside the gene matches: 7. The CDR3 runs to 15 residues. The CDR3 here is CASSVGLGTSAIQYF. For the CDR3, the DNA is TGTGCCAGCAGCGTAGGGCTAGGGACTAGCGCGATTCAGTACTTC.

The chain employs TRBV19 and TRBJ2-7, with D perhaps TRBD2 (5 bases). This CDR3 spans 16 amino acids. Trimming took 5 bases from V and 0 from J, leaving 17 bases between them. CDR1 and CDR2 (germline): LNHDA, SQIVND (reference sequence). CDR3 amino acids: CASSRTRDLSSYEQYF. Here the CDR3 DNA reads TGTGCCAGTAGTCGAACCCGGGATTTGAGCTCCTACGAGCAGTACTTC.

Comments on this clone: The same CDR3 also results from other DNA sequences found in this sample. The gene calls are TRBV3-1 (or the pseudogene TRBV3-2) and TRBJ2-3, with D perhaps TRBD1 (5 bases). V lost 4 bases, J lost 6 bases, and 5 bases lay in between. Germline V gives CDR1 LGHDT, CDR2 YNNKEL (reference sequence). This CDR3 comprises 11 residues. Here the CDR3 DNA reads TGTGCCAGCAGCCCAGGGGATACGCAGTATTTT. Translating gives CASSPGDTQYF.

CDR3 DNA sequence: TGCAGCGGCGGGACAGGAGGTTACGAGCAGTACTTC. Its protein product is CSGGTGGYEQYF. The chain is built from TRBV29-1 and TRBJ2-7; 8 nucleotides agree with TRBD1. Germline CDR1 SQVTM, CDR2 ANQGSEA. The CDR3 has 12 residues. V gave up 7 bases and J gave up 4 bases; unmatched junction bases: 6.

The genes are TRBV29-1 and TRBJ1-2; 8 bases fit TRBD1. The germline gives CDR1 SQVTM, CDR2 ANQGSEA. The CDR3 extends over 11 amino acids. The junction had 4 bases not matched to a gene; V was cut back by 6 bases and J by 7 bases. DNA of the CDR3: TGCAGCGTGGGACAGGTTCTTGGCTACACCTTC. It codes for CSVGQVLGYTF.

The rearrangement joins TRBV18 to TRBJ2-2; 10 bases line up with TRBD1. This CDR3 is 15 amino acids long. V lost 1 base, J lost 6 bases, and 2 bases stayed unmatched. The V gene's germline CDR1 is KGHSH and CDR2 LQKENI. CDR3 amino acids: CASSPQGQGSGELFF. The CDR3 nucleotides read TGTGCCAGCTCACCACAGGGACAGGGGTCCGGGGAGCTGTTTTTT.

V usage is TRBV11-2 and J usage is TRBJ2-4, with TRBD1 identical over 10 bases. Germline-derived CDR1 and CDR2 are SGHAT and FQNNGV. V gave up 1 base and J gave up 15 bases; unmatched junction bases: 6. The CDR3 runs to 13 residues. CDR3 nucleotide sequence: TGTGCCAGCAGCTTAGGGGACAGGGGCACAGGGTACTTC. The encoded protein is CASSLGDRGTGYF. The full variable domain, rest sourced from reference TRBV11-2 and TRBJ2-4, is EAGVAQSPRYKIIEKRQSVAFWCNPISGHATLYWYQQILGQGPKLLIQFQNNGVVDDSQLPKDRFSAERLKGVDSTLKIQPAKLEDSAVYLCASSLGDRGTGYFGAGTRLSVL.

The CDR3 coding sequence is TGTGCCAGCAGTTCTAGCGGGAGGAGCTCCTACGAGCAGTACTTC. Translated, it gives CASSSSGRSSYEQYF. The gene calls are TRBV28 and TRBJ2-7; 11 bases align to TRBD2. This CDR3 comprises 15 residues. V lost 4 bases and J lost 0; bases outside the gene matches: 2. Germline lookup yields CDR1 MDHEN and CDR2 SYDVKM.

V gene TRBV28 combines with J gene TRBJ1-4; unclear D gene. CDR1 and CDR2 (germline): MDHEN, SYDVKM. V was trimmed by 6 bases and J by 0 bases, leaving 8 bases between them. The CDR3 covers 14 residues. The chain's CDR3 is CASRPVATNEKLFF. CDR3 nucleotide sequence: TGTGCCAGCAGGCCGGTAGCAACTAATGAAAAACTGTTTTTT.

This clone appeared once. The chain employs TRBV5-1 and TRBJ2-7; 7 nucleotides agree with TRBD1. The trim removed 0 bases at V and 0 bases at J, leaving 3 bases unmatched. Looked up from germline, CDR1 is SGHRS and CDR2 is YFSETQ. The CDR3 totals 15 residues. For the CDR3, the DNA is TGCGCCAGCAGCTTGGGACAGGGTCTCTCCTACGAGCAGTACTTC. Translating gives CASSLGQGLSYEQYF.

The chain joins TRBV4-3 to TRBJ2-2, with TRBD2 matching over 10 bases. This CDR3 comprises 18 residues. The germline CDR1 and CDR2 sequences are LGHNA and YSLEER. With 0 bases clipped from V and 7 bases from J, the junction kept 11 bases outside the gene matches. CDR3 loop: CASSQDNRGLAIGGELFF. The DNA of the CDR3 is TGCGCCAGCAGCCAAGATAATCGGGGACTAGCGATTGGCGGGGAGCTGTTTTTT.

The V gene is TRBV4-1, the J gene TRBJ2-7; 8 positions agree with TRBD2. The CDR3 is made up of 16 amino acids. Per germline, CDR1 MGHRA and CDR2 YSYEKL. J was trimmed by 0 bases and V by 1 base; bases with no gene match: 5. In nucleotides, the CDR3 is TGCGCCAGCAGCCAAGGGCAGCGGGAGTTCTCCTACGAGCAGTACTTC. Translating gives CASSQGQREFSYEQYF.

The CDR3 here is CASSPVDEQYF. CDR3 DNA: TGTGCCAGTAGCCCGGTGGACGAGCAGTACTTC. This chain joins TRBV19 and TRBJ2-7; D not resolved. Germline CDR1 is LNHDA and CDR2 is SQIVND (reference sequence). The CDR3 runs 11 residues. Trimming removed 6 bases from V and 5 bases from J, with 8 bases in between.

This rearrangement joins TRBV6-6 to TRBJ1-6; D gene uncertain. In germline, CDR1 is MNHNY, CDR2 SVGAGI (reference sequence). The V end was cut by 6 bases, the J end by 6 bases, with 27 bases between. CDR3 length: 19 residues. The CDR3 DNA reads TGTGCCAGCAGCTCGCTACACATAGTCCCCGGGATTCTTAATTCACCCCTCCACTTT. The encoded protein is CASSSLHIVPGILNSPLHF.

The chain has TRBV6-2 or TRBV6-3 and TRBJ2-7; tentative D call: TRBD2 (5 bases). This CDR3 comprises 14 residues. CDR1 and CDR2 from the germline V gene are MNHEY and SVGEGT. V lost 5 bases and J lost 5, with 16 bases in between. The CDR3 sequence: CASSPEGASDEQYF. The CDR3 region has the DNA TGTGCCAGCAGTCCCGAGGGAGCCTCAGACGAGCAGTACTTC.

The chain is built from TRBV29-1 and TRBJ1-1; 7 nucleotides align to TRBD1. This CDR3 is built from 13 residues. The germline V gene encodes CDR1 SQVTM and CDR2 ANQGSEA. V shed 7 bases and J 1 base; nucleotides not matched to a gene: 6. CDR3 sequence reads: CSDRQGTNTEAFF. In DNA, the CDR3 is TGCAGCGACCGACAGGGAACGAACACTGAAGCTTTCTTT.

In its sample, this clone was seen a few times. The J gene is TRBJ2-3, the V gene TRBV28, with D maybe TRBD2 (5 bases). Per germline, CDR1 MDHEN and CDR2 SYDVKM. Trimming left V 6 bases short and J 2 bases short, with 12 bases between. This CDR3 comprises 14 residues. CDR3 bases: TGTGCCAGCAGAGAGGGTTCGTCCACAGATACGCAGTATTTT. This gives the protein CASREGSSTDTQYF.

The chain combines TRBV5-1 with TRBJ1-1; D gene unclear. V was clipped by 0 bases and J by 3 bases, with 9 bases between them. Germline lookup yields CDR1 SGHRS and CDR2 YFSETQ. The CDR3 length is 14 residues. CDR3 nucleotides: TGCGCCAGCAGCTTGGATCCGGGAGACACTGAAGCTTTCTTT. Its protein product is CASSLDPGDTEAFF.

This clone showed up just a few times. The V call is TRBV7-8, the J call TRBJ2-2; no definite D call. Trimming removed 1 base from V and 0 bases from J, with 6 bases in between. Looked up from germline, CDR1 is SGHVS and CDR2 is FQNEAQ. There are 15 residues in the CDR3. CDR3 in amino acids: CASSLVSANTGELFF. The CDR3 DNA sequence: TGTGCCAGCAGCTTAGTGTCGGCGAACACCGGGGAGCTGTTTTTT.

This clone showed up just a few times. This chain uses TRBV19 with TRBJ2-5; no clear D gene. V was pared by 3 bases and J by 5 bases, with 10 bases between. This CDR3 comprises 13 residues. Germline-derived CDR1 and CDR2 are LNHDA and SQIVND (reference sequence). CDR3 nucleotides: TGTGCCAGTAGTATGACGAGGCGGGAGACCCAGTACTTC. Its protein product is CASSMTRRETQYF.

V and J are TRBV7-9 and TRBJ2-3; 7 positions agree with TRBD2. Germline CDR1 reads SEHNR; CDR2 reads FQNEAQ (reference sequence). The CDR3 totals 15 residues. V lost 2 bases and J lost 2; bases outside the gene matches: 4. The CDR3 here is CASSLLRGVTDTQYF. In nucleotides, the CDR3 is TGTGCCAGCAGCTTACTTCGGGGGGTCACAGATACGCAGTATTTT.

This clone was seen more than once but under ten times. This chain joins TRBV5-1 and TRBJ2-7; TRBD1 might be the D (6 bases). The V and J ends lost 4 bases and 2 bases respectively, with 13 bases between them. Looked up from germline, CDR1 is SGHRS and CDR2 is YFSETQ. CDR3 length equals 14 residues. CDR3 residues: CASSMTGPAYEQYF. For the CDR3, the DNA is TGCGCCAGCAGCATGACAGGTCCTGCCTACGAGCAGTACTTC. The complete variable domain, with remaining parts taken from reference TRBV5-1 and TRBJ2-7, reads KAGVTQTPRYLIKTRGQQVTLSCSPISGHRSVSWYQQTPGQGLQFLFEYFSETQRNKGNFPGRFSGRQFSNSRSEMNVSTLELGDSALYLCASSMTGPAYEQYFGPGTRLTVT.

The chain couples TRBV27 to TRBJ1-5, with 7 bases aligning to TRBD1. Trimming removed 3 bases from V and 9 bases from J; junction bases left unmatched: 11. CDR3 length: 15 residues. Germline V gene data show CDR1 as MNHEY and CDR2 as SMNVEV (reference sequence). CDR3 DNA sequence: TGTGCCAGCAGTTTCCTAACAGGGGCTCGGGCGCCCCAGCATTTT. The encoded protein is CASSFLTGARAPQHF.